This T cell receptor (beta chain) is drawn from a study of blood T cell repertoires in COVID-19. Study-wide background: Some COVID-19 samples were acute and others convalescent; all came from the United States, Italy and Spain. T cells, B-cell-depleted T cells, or PBMCs provided the cDNA or gDNA that served as material.

Per the original data handling: Quantification of nucleated cells was approximated via reference gene primer amplification. Profiled with immunoSEQ multiplex PCR; TCRdb holds only in-frame clones, not every one. Clone size and V and J calls were adopted from that table, with D and trimming inferred from the DNA. The sample includes about 100,000 clones, about 80% of them seen just once. The source is a man aged 70 or older with active or convalescent COVID-19. Input material: peripheral blood.

The CDR3 sequence: CASSPGAGSYYGYTF. The CDR3 DNA reads as TGTGCCAGCAGTCCGGGTGCGGGTTCCTACTATGGCTACACCTTC. This rearrangement joins TRBV27 to TRBJ1-2, with D unresolved. Germline CDR1 reads MNHEY; CDR2 reads SMNVEV (reference sequence). The germline V and J ends were trimmed by 5 bases and 3 bases, with 16 bases remaining between them. The CDR3 is made up of 15 amino acids.